Here is one T cell receptor (beta chain) with its context. The antigen remains unidentified. The data were obtained in a study of cytomegalovirus exposure and HLA in healthy donors. Study-wide results and limits: The tendency of first-cohort TCR clusters to co-occur in the approximately 110 validation repertoires was identified by a subsequent analysis. Among the CMV-associated chains, a few were confirmed in vitro as specific for CMV antigens.

This CDR3 region has 15 residues. From germline, CDR1 is SGHRS and CDR2 YFSETQ. Trimming at V came to 2 bases and at J to 0 bases, leaving 1 base not matched to a gene. Libraries were prepared by immunoSEQ multiplex PCR; TCRdb keeps only in-frame clonotypes and omits some of them. The data show 150,000 or so clones, roughly 93% seen once. Material for sequencing was PBMCs. The origin of this receptor is a man aged 18 to 30 in good health and CMV-seropositive. This chain joins TRBV5-1 and TRBJ2-1, with TRBD2 matching over 8 bases. CDR3 sequence: CASSFSGNSYNEQFF. For the CDR3, the DNA is TGCGCCAGCAGCTTTAGCGGGAACTCCTACAATGAGCAGTTCTTC.